These 9 T cell receptor beta chains share one sample of origin, sequenced in a study of control samples from healthy donors and cancer patients. Only in-frame clones appear in the TCRdb table, and some are missing; sequencing was by immunoSEQ multiplex PCR. The sample has more than 95,000 clones; roughly 84% are singletons. Sequencing was performed on blood. The receptors originated from a man younger than 35 in good health.

The V and J genes are TRBV5-6 and TRBJ1-5; possible D gene TRBD1, 6 bases. The CDR3 totals 13 residues. Trimming pared 0 bases from V and 6 bases from J, leaving 7 bases between. Germline CDR1 reads SGHDT; CDR2 reads YYEEEE. The CDR3 bases are TGTGCCAGCAGCTTGGGAGGGGGTCAGCCCCAGCATTTT. It specifies CASSLGGGQPQHF.

In DNA, the CDR3 is TGCGCCAGCAGCCAAGAAGATAACTCCTACAATGAGCAGTTCTTC. Translated: CASSQEDNSYNEQFF. V usage is TRBV4-3 and J usage is TRBJ2-1; D gene uncertain. Germline loops: CDR1 LGHNA, CDR2 YSLEER. The CDR3 has 15 amino acids. Trimming took off 0 bases at V and 0 bases at J, with 6 bases between the two ends.

This chain connects TRBV7-9 to TRBJ2-1, with 11 bases lining up with TRBD2. The CDR3 length is 18 residues. Trimming cost V 3 bases and J 4 bases; bases outside gene matches: 11. Germline CDR1 is SEHNR and CDR2 is FQNEAQ (reference sequence). In DNA, the CDR3 is TGTGCCAGCAGCTTTCTTCCTTGGCCTAGCGGGGGGTACAATGAGCAGTTCTTC. Amino acid sequence: CASSFLPWPSGGYNEQFF. Full variable domain (rest looked up from reference TRBV7-9 and TRBJ2-1): DTGVSQNPRHKITKRGQNVTFRCDPISEHNRLYWYRQTLGQGPEFLTYFQNEAQLEKSRLLSDRFSAERPKGSFSTLEIQRTEQGDSAMYLCASSFLPWPSGGYNEQFFGPGTRLTVL.

The rearrangement links TRBV27 to TRBJ2-7; TRBD1 aligns across 8 bases. V shed 5 bases and J 4 bases; nucleotides not matched to a gene: 10. The germline gives CDR1 MNHEY, CDR2 SMNVEV (reference sequence). This CDR3 contains 15 residues. CDR3 in DNA: TGTGCCAGCAGTCCCCCGGGACAGGTGGGGTACGAGCAGTACTTC. Residues: CASSPPGQVGYEQYF.

This sequence joins TRBV30 and TRBJ1-5; perhaps TRBD1 as D (5 bases). The CDR3 is 12 amino acids. V shed 5 bases and J shed 6 bases, with 11 bases lying between them. CDR1 is GTSNPN and CDR2 is SVGIG in the germline V gene (reference sequence). Here the CDR3 DNA reads TGTGCCTGGGGGAACGGGGGTCAGCCCCAGCATTTT. Protein product: CAWGNGGQPQHF.

This clone was recorded once. V is TRBV27 and J is TRBJ1-1; 8 bases map to TRBD1. Germline V gene data show CDR1 as MNHEY and CDR2 as SMNVEV (reference sequence). The V and J ends lost 6 bases and 0 bases, in that order; junction bases with no gene match: 3. CDR3 length: 14 residues. CDR3 loop: CASSRQGLNTEAFF. CDR3 in DNA: TGTGCCAGCAGCAGACAGGGGTTGAACACTGAAGCTTTCTTT.

This clone turned up a few times. The chain has TRBV18 and TRBJ2-7, with D hard to call. From germline, CDR1 is KGHSH and CDR2 LQKENI. CDR3 length equals 14 residues. The V end was cut by 2 bases, the J end by 0 bases, with 8 bases between. The CDR3 region is CASSPKSDSYEQYF. The CDR3 DNA sequence: TGTGCCAGCTCACCAAAAAGCGACTCCTACGAGCAGTACTTC.

The V gene is TRBV5-1, the J gene TRBJ2-7, with 9 bases lining up with TRBD2. V lost 3 bases and J lost 5; bases outside the gene matches: 6. The CDR3 totals 14 residues. Germline-derived CDR1 and CDR2 are SGHRS and YFSETQ. In DNA form, the CDR3 reads TGCGCCAGCAGCTCGTCTAGCGGGACTAACGAGCAGTACTTC. This encodes CASSSSSGTNEQYF.

This clone has more than one count but fewer than ten. The CDR3 region is CASSSSTGELFF. The CDR3 DNA reads TGTGCCAGCAGTTCAAGCACCGGGGAGCTGTTTTTT. The chain couples TRBV12-3 or TRBV12-4 to TRBJ2-2; no reliable D call. The CDR3 runs to 12 residues. The V end was cut by 4 bases, the J end by 4 bases, with 4 bases between.